This TCR beta chain was recorded in a study of T cell responses to AZD1222 COVID-19 vaccine. Repertoires were generated with immunoSEQ multiplex PCR, while TCRdb's copy carries only in-frame clones and drops some. The repertoire has roughly 150,000 clones, approximately 90% of them found once; the top ten carry around 1.9%. V gave up 3 bases and J gave up 0 bases, with 9 bases separating them. CDR3 length: 15 amino acids. Germline V gene data show CDR1 as LGHNA and CDR2 as YSLEER. The sequence was obtained from an adult in good health. The source material was peripheral blood, sampled on day 0 of AZD1222 vaccination. V and J are TRBV4-3 and TRBJ1-3; tentative D call: TRBD1 (5 bases). The CDR3 here is CASSHRQFSGNTIYF. The CDR3 bases are TGCGCCAGCAGCCATCGACAGTTCTCTGGAAACACCATATATTTT.